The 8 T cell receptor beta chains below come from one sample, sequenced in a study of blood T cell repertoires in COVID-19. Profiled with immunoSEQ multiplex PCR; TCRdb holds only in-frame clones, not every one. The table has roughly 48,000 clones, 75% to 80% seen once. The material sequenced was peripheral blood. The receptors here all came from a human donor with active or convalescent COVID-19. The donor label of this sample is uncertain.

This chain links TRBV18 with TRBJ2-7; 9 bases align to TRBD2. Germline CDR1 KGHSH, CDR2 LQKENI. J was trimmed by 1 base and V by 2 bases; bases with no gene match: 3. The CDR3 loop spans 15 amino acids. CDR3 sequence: CASSPGLAGSYEQYF. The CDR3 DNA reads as TGTGCCAGCTCACCAGGGCTAGCGGGGTCCTACGAGCAGTACTTC.

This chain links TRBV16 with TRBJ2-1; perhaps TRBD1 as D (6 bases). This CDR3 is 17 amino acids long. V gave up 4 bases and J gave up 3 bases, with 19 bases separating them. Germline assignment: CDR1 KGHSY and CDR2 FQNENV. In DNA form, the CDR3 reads TGTGCCAGCAGCCTCCCCTCGGGACAAGTCTTCTACAATGAGCAGTTCTTC. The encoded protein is CASSLPSGQVFYNEQFF.

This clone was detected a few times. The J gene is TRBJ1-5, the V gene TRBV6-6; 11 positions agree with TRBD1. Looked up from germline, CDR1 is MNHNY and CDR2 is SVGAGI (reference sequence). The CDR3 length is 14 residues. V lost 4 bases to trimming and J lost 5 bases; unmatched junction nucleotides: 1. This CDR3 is CASSWGQGDQPQHF. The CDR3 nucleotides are TGTGCCAGCAGTTGGGGACAGGGGGATCAGCCCCAGCATTTT.

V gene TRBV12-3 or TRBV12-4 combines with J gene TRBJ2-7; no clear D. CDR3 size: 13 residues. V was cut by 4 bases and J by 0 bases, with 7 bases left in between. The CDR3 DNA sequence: TGTGCCAGCAGTTCCACCGGCTCCTACGAGCAGTACTTC. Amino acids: CASSSTGSYEQYF.

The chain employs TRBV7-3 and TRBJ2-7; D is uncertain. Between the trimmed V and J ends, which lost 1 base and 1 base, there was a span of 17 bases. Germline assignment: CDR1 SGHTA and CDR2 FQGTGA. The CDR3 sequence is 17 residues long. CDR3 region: CASSLNPASSVSYEQYF. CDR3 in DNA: TGTGCCAGCAGCTTAAATCCCGCGAGCAGCGTGTCCTACGAGCAGTACTTC.

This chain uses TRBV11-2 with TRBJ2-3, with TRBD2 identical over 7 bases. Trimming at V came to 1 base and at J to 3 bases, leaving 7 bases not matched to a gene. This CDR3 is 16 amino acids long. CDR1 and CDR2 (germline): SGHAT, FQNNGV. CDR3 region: CASSLGAGLGTDTQYF. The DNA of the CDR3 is TGTGCCAGCAGCTTAGGAGCGGGACTGGGGACAGATACGCAGTATTTT. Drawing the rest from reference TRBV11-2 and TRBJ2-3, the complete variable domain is EAGVAQSPRYKIIEKRQSVAFWCNPISGHATLYWYQQILGQGPKLLIQFQNNGVVDDSQLPKDRFSAERLKGVDSTLKIQPAKLEDSAVYLCASSLGAGLGTDTQYFGPGTRLTVL.

For the CDR3, the DNA is TGCGCCAGCATTAATCAGGGGGCTTCCCCCGCCTACGAGCAGTACTTC. It is translated as CASINQGASPAYEQYF. The chain links TRBV10-1 to TRBJ2-7; 8 bases align to TRBD1. The CDR3 runs to 16 residues. Per the germline V gene, CDR1 is WNHNN and CDR2 is SYGVQD (reference sequence). Trimming at V came to 7 bases and at J to 2 bases, leaving 13 bases not matched to a gene.

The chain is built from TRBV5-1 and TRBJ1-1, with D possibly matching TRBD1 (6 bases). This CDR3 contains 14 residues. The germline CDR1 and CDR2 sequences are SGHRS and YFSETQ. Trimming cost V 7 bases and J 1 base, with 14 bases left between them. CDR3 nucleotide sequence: TGCGCCAGCTTTCCCGGGACAAGGAACACTGAAGCTTTCTTT. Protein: CASFPGTRNTEAFF. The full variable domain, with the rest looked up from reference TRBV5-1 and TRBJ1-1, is KAGVTQTPRYLIKTRGQQVTLSCSPISGHRSVSWYQQTPGQGLQFLFEYFSETQRNKGNFPGRFSGRQFSNSRSEMNVSTLELGDSALYLCASFPGTRNTEAFFGQGTRLTVV.